This T cell receptor beta chain was captured in a study of blood T cell repertoires in COVID-19. Sequencing was performed with immunoSEQ multiplex PCR; in TCRdb, only in-frame clones are kept and a portion is missing. Among over 200,000 clones listed, 70% to 85% were seen once. The ends lost 2 bases at V and 9 bases at J; junction bases unmatched: 13. CDR3 size: 16 residues. From germline, CDR1 is LGHNA and CDR2 YNFKEQ. Sequenced material: PBMCs or T cells enriched from blood (not recorded which). This chain connects TRBV4-2 to TRBJ2-7, with 10 nucleotides matching TRBD1. This receptor was obtained from a man aged 60 to 69 who had recovered from COVID-19. The CDR3 nucleotides read TGTGCCAGCAGCCAAACAACCGGGACAGGGGATTTTGGGCAGTACTTC. Amino acid sequence: CASSQTTGTGDFGQYF.